This TCR beta chain derives from a study of blood T cell repertoires in COVID-19. About the study: Sites in the United States, Italy and Spain provided acute and convalescent COVID-19 samples.

Seattle participants joined during active infection and were tracked over time. The CDR3 totals 15 residues. CDR1 SGHRS and CDR2 YFSETQ come from the germline V gene. V lost 0 bases, J lost 6 bases, and 9 bases stayed unmatched. Study processing details: Researchers report that nucleated cell counts were estimated from reference gene primer amplification. Repertoires were generated with immunoSEQ multiplex PCR, while TCRdb's copy carries only in-frame clones and drops some. Clone size and the V and J calls come from that table; the DNA yielded D and trimming. This table holds about 200,000 clones, about 88% found once.

This clonotype was sampled from a man between 50 and 59 years old with COVID-19, enrolled during active disease. The chain uses TRBV5-1 and TRBJ2-7; TRBD1 agrees at 7 bases. What was sequenced was peripheral blood. The CDR3 nucleotides read TGCGCCAGCAGCTTGGCCCCCGACAGGGCAGGCGAGCAGTACTTC. Amino acid sequence: CASSLAPDRAGEQYF.